These 10 T cell receptor beta chains came from one sample sequenced in a study of T cells in localized non-small cell lung cancer. Assay used: immunoSEQ multiplex PCR; TCRdb lists only in-frame clones, some missing. The table has tens of thousands of clones, more than 80% seen once. Sequenced here: PBMCs, sampled before any cancer treatment. The receptor source for this set is a man aged 40-75 years with stage II lung adenocarcinoma.

This rearrangement joins TRBV28 to TRBJ2-3; no firm D call. V was trimmed by 10 bases and J by 1 base, leaving 9 bases between them. The CDR3 covers 12 residues. Germline V gene data show CDR1 as MDHEN and CDR2 as SYDVKM. The CDR3 DNA reads as TGTGCCATTCACACAGGCACAGATACGCAGTATTTT. Translated, it gives CAIHTGTDTQYF.

The CDR3 nucleotides are TGTGCCAGCAGCTTGGTCAGGGCGGGAGAGACCCAGTACTTC. Amino acids: CASSLVRAGETQYF. This chain uses TRBV5-4 with TRBJ2-5; perhaps D is TRBD1 or TRBD2 (5 bases each). The CDR3 consists of 14 residues. The V end lost 0 bases, the J end lost 4 bases, and 10 bases lay between the germline ends. The V gene's germline CDR1 is SGHNT and CDR2 YYREEE (reference sequence).

The chain carries TRBV25-1 and TRBJ2-7; 11 bases match TRBD1. With 10 bases clipped from V and 4 bases from J, the junction kept 6 bases outside the gene matches. CDR1 MGHDK and CDR2 SYGVNS come from the germline V gene. The CDR3 has 13 amino acids. CDR3 region: CANLGQGGYEQYF. The DNA of the CDR3 is TGTGCCAACCTGGGACAGGGGGGGTACGAGCAGTACTTC.

The V and J genes are TRBV5-1 and TRBJ2-3, with D possibly called TRBD1 or TRBD2 (5 bases each). Germline V gives CDR1 SGHRS, CDR2 YFSETQ. The CDR3 is made up of 15 amino acids. V lost 1 base and J 0 bases, leaving 9 bases between the germline ends. CDR3 sequence (DNA): TGCGCCAGCAGCTTGTGGGGGATTAGCACAGATACGCAGTATTTT. It encodes CASSLWGISTDTQYF. The whole variable domain, filled in from reference TRBV5-1 and TRBJ2-3, reads KAGVTQTPRYLIKTRGQQVTLSCSPISGHRSVSWYQQTPGQGLQFLFEYFSETQRNKGNFPGRFSGRQFSNSRSEMNVSTLELGDSALYLCASSLWGISTDTQYFGPGTRLTVL.

The rearrangement links TRBV13 to TRBJ2-5; 12 nucleotides align to TRBD2. The CDR3 has 16 residues. The germline V gene encodes CDR1 PRHDT and CDR2 FYEKMQ (reference sequence). Unmatched junction bases numbered 4, after V lost 0 bases and J lost 5 bases. CDR3 residues: CASSLGTSGRRETQYF. The CDR3 DNA sequence: TGTGCCAGCAGCTTAGGGACTAGCGGGAGACGGGAGACCCAGTACTTC.

In DNA form, the CDR3 reads TGTGCCACCAGCAGAGGGTGGACAGAGCAGTTCTTC. Its translation: CATSRGWTEQFF. The V call is TRBV15, the J call TRBJ2-1; maybe TRBD1 (5 bases). The CDR3 runs to 12 residues. Trimming shortened V by 1 base and J by 10 bases, and 8 bases separated the two germline ends. Germline values: CDR1 LNHNV, CDR2 YYDKDF (reference sequence).

The chain recombines TRBV30 with TRBJ2-1, with a weak D call TRBD1 (5 bases). Trimming cost V 2 bases and J 6 bases, with 11 bases left between them. The CDR3 spans 13 residues. Germline CDR1 is GTSNPN and CDR2 is SVGIG (reference sequence). DNA of the CDR3: TGTGCCTGGAGTAAGGGCAGGGTCAATGAGCAGTTCTTC. This encodes CAWSKGRVNEQFF.

The J gene is TRBJ1-1, the V gene TRBV6-1; TRBD1 is a possible D gene (5 bases). This CDR3 comprises 15 residues. Deletions cut 3 bases from V and 1 base from J, with 12 bases between. CDR1 and CDR2 (germline): MNHNS, SASEGT. CDR3 residues: CASSDWGGANTEAFF. CDR3 coding DNA: TGTGCCAGCAGTGATTGGGGAGGGGCGAACACTGAAGCTTTCTTT.

The chain combines TRBV5-1 with TRBJ1-2; D might be TRBD1 (5 bases). This CDR3 spans 14 amino acids. Per germline, CDR1 SGHRS and CDR2 YFSETQ. V lost 4 bases and J 2 bases, leaving 12 bases between the germline ends. In nucleotides, the CDR3 is TGCGCCAGCAGCCTAGCCGGGGCCAACTATGGCTACACCTTC. Amino acid sequence: CASSLAGANYGYTF.

The rearrangement uses TRBV7-3 and TRBJ1-1, with 7 bases aligning to TRBD1. The germline V gene encodes CDR1 SGHTA and CDR2 FQGTGA. J gave up 1 base and V 5 bases, and 4 bases lay outside the gene matches. The CDR3 extends over 14 amino acids. The CDR3 sequence is CASSLDRENTEAFF. The CDR3 nucleotides read TGTGCCAGCAGCCTTGACAGGGAGAACACTGAAGCTTTCTTT.